The 8 T cell receptor beta chains reported below all come from one sample, sequenced in a study of T cells in Graves' hyperthyroidism and ophthalmopathy. Template material for amplifying TCR beta CDR3 regions consisted of RNA transcripts. Researchers ran a first-round RT-PCR on the TCR CDR3 using the HTBI primer set. TCRdb called the multiplex PCR reads again in MiXCR, with one record for every CDR3 protein. The sample lists 550,000 to 800,000 distinct CDR3 sequences, around 16% occurring once. The sample consisted of blood. The receptor source for this set is a man aged 50 or older with Graves' hyperthyroidism.

This clonotype has a count of ten or more. This rearrangement joins TRBV20-1 to TRBJ1-2; no clear D. Trimming stripped 3 bases from V and 0 bases from J, with 14 bases between. Germline V CDR1 and CDR2: DFQATT, SNEGSKA (reference sequence). The CDR3 spans 15 residues. CDR3 DNA: TGCAGTGCTAGGCAGGAGACCAGCGCTAACTATGGCTACACCTTC. As protein: CSARQETSANYGYTF.

This chain uses TRBV7-6 with TRBJ2-2; TRBD1 agrees at 8 bases. Trimming removed 6 bases from V and 3 bases from J; junction bases left unmatched: 6. Germline values: CDR1 SGHVS, CDR2 FNYEAQ. The CDR3 extends over 15 amino acids. The CDR3 nucleotides read TGTGCCAGCAGGATAGGACAGGGATACACCGGGGAGCTGTTTTTT. It specifies CASRIGQGYTGELFF.

This clonotype was observed once. This chain joins TRBV27 and TRBJ1-5; D unresolved. Germline CDR1 MNHEY, CDR2 SMNVEV (reference sequence). Trimming shortened V by 5 bases and J by 6 bases, and 11 bases separated the two germline ends. The CDR3 runs 13 residues. The CDR3, as DNA: TGTGCCAGCAGTAGCAGCCGTGGTCAGCCCCAGCATTTT. Protein product: CASSSSRGQPQHF.

Ten or more counts support this clonotype. The chain is built from TRBV12-3 or TRBV12-4 and TRBJ2-1; 11 bases line up with TRBD2. The junction had 5 bases not matched to a gene; V was cut back by 3 bases and J by 4 bases. The CDR3 covers 16 residues. The CDR3 DNA is TGTGCCAGCAGTTTCCGGACTAGCGGGTGGTACAATGAGCAGTTCTTC. The encoded protein is CASSFRTSGWYNEQFF.

This clonotype occurred many times. The J gene is TRBJ1-2, the V gene TRBV6-1; 7 bases align to TRBD1. The CDR3 contains 13 residues. The V gene's germline CDR1 is MNHNS and CDR2 SASEGT. V trimming: 7 bases; J trimming: 0 bases; junction bases outside the gene matches: 2. CDR3 in amino acids: CASIDRANYGYTF. The CDR3 DNA follows: TGTGCCAGCATTGACAGGGCTAACTATGGCTACACCTTC.

This clonotype showed up many times. The chain employs TRBV18 and TRBJ2-7; 7 positions agree with TRBD2. J lost 4 bases, V lost 2 bases, and 5 bases had no gene match. The V gene's germline CDR1 is KGHSH and CDR2 LQKENI. CDR3 length: 14 residues. DNA for the CDR3: TGTGCCAGCTCACCAGGCGGGAGAGGTTACGAGCAGTACTTC. Protein sequence: CASSPGGRGYEQYF.

Ten or more counts support this clonotype. V usage is TRBV10-3 and J usage is TRBJ1-5, with TRBD1 matching over 11 bases. The CDR3 loop spans 15 amino acids. V shed 0 bases, J shed 7 bases, and the junction held 2 bases outside the gene matches. In germline, CDR1 is ENHRY, CDR2 SYGVKD. CDR3: CAISESRDRGQPQHF. CDR3 bases: TGTGCCATCAGTGAGTCGCGGGACAGGGGGCAGCCCCAGCATTTT.

This clonotype was picked up many times. The chain recombines TRBV25-1 with TRBJ2-2; 7 bases agree with TRBD1. Germline V gene lookup returns CDR1 MGHDK and CDR2 SYGVNS. This CDR3 has 15 residues. Trimming took 2 bases from V and 7 from J; bases not matched to a gene: 7. DNA for the CDR3: TGTGCCAGCAGTGAACCGGGGACAGTGGGCGGGGAGCTGTTTTTT. Amino acids: CASSEPGTVGGELFF.